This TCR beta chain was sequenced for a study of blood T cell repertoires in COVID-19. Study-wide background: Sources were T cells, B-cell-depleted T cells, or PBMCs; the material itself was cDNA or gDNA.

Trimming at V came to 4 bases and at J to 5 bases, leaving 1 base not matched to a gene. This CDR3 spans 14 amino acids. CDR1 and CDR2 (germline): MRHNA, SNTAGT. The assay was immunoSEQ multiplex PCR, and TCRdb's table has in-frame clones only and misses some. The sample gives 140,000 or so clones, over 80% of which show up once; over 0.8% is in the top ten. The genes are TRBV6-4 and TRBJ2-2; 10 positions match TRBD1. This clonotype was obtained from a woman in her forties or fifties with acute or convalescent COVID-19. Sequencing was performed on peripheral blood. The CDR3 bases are TGTGCCAGCAGTGCGGACAGGGGGACCGGGGAGCTGTTTTTT. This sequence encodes CASSADRGTGELFF.